The sequence of this T cell receptor beta chain was determined in a study of T cell clonotyping in hematopoietic cell transplantation. Sequencing used immunoSEQ multiplex PCR; TCRdb keeps in-frame clones, though not all of them. Seen here are some 14,000 clones, around 62% observed once, and the top ten hold around a tenth. This CDR3 spans 14 amino acids. CDR1 and CDR2 from the germline V gene are SGHDT and YYEEEE. Trimming cost V 4 bases and J 2 bases, with 12 bases left between them. This chain links TRBV5-6 with TRBJ1-2; D might be TRBD1 (5 bases). The source material was PBMCs. The TCR comes from a human donor who either received an allogeneic hematopoietic cell transplant for a myeloid malignancy or was a related donor (not recorded which). Some clones in this sample may be carry-over from other donors' samples. CDR3 nucleotide sequence: TGTGCCAGCAGCCTACCGAGGGGAAACTATGGCTACACCTTC. The encoded protein is CASSLPRGNYGYTF.